This T cell receptor (beta chain) appears in the sequencing data of a study of blood T cell repertoires in COVID-19. Study-level information: The United States, Italy and Spain provided the acute and convalescent COVID-19 samples. T cells, B-cell-depleted T cells, or PBMCs supplied cDNA or gDNA.

V shed 3 bases and J shed 1 base, with 6 bases lying between them. Germline-derived CDR1 and CDR2 are GTSNPN and SVGIG (reference sequence). This CDR3 comprises 12 residues. Original processing notes: Reference gene primer amplification gave estimated nucleated cell counts. Generated by immunoSEQ multiplex PCR, the TCRdb table keeps only in-frame clones and is missing some. Clone size and the V and J calls come from that table; the DNA yielded D and trimming. This sample carries under 300,000 clones, roughly nine tenths of them seen once, and the ten largest clones take about 1.7%. Clinical history as reported by participants underpinned cohort assignment.

The sample comprised PBMCs or T cells enriched from blood (not recorded which). V is TRBV30 and J is TRBJ1-2, with a weak D call TRBD1 (5 bases). This TCR was sampled from a woman between 35 and 50 years old who had recovered from COVID-19. As DNA, the CDR3 is TGTGCCTGGAGCCAGGGTAACTATGGCTACACCTTC. This gives the protein CAWSQGNYGYTF. The complete variable domain, with remaining parts taken from reference TRBV30 and TRBJ1-2, reads SQTIHQWPATLVQPVGSPLSLECTVEGTSNPNLYWYRQAAGRGLQLLFYSVGIGQISSEVPQNLSASRPQDRQFILSSKKLLLSDSGFYLCAWSQGNYGYTFGSGTRLTVV.